These 20 T cell receptor beta chains were all obtained from the same sample, sequenced in a study of shared clonotypes between healthy human individuals. It was CD45RO-negative cells, positively selected for CCR7, that made up naive CD8 cells, with terminally differentiated effector memory CD45RA+ cells excluded. Profiling relied on immunoSEQ multiplex PCR, and the TCRdb table lists in-frame clones only, not all of them. The sample consists of about 1,900,000 clones, about 95% of them appearing once. Material: naive CD8+ T cells sorted from blood. These receptors originate from a young man in good health.

The chain joins TRBV2 to TRBJ1-1; tentatively, D is TRBD1 (6 bases). This CDR3 contains 11 residues. V was clipped by 8 bases and J by 8 bases, with 12 bases between them. The germline V gene encodes CDR1 SNHLY and CDR2 FYNNEI. CDR3 amino acids: CASPGVGEAFF. The CDR3 DNA reads TGTGCCAGCCCAGGGGTTGGGGAAGCTTTCTTT.

The chain recombines TRBV11-2 with TRBJ2-7; D not certain. Trimming took off 3 bases at V and 2 bases at J, with 11 bases between the two ends. Looked up from germline, CDR1 is SGHAT and CDR2 is FQNNGV. The CDR3 spans 14 residues. DNA of the CDR3: TGTGCCAGCAGCTTCGGACCCAGACCCTACGAGCAGTACTTC. As protein: CASSFGPRPYEQYF.

This chain joins TRBV7-9 and TRBJ2-1; a possible D gene is TRBD2 (5 bases). The CDR3 is 18 residues long. Germline values: CDR1 SEHNR, CDR2 FQNEAQ (reference sequence). The germline V and J ends were trimmed by 1 base and 0 bases, with 16 bases remaining between them. The CDR3 nucleotides are TGTGCCAGCAGCTTAGGAGCGGAGCGAGGCCTCTCCTACAATGAGCAGTTCTTC. Translated, it gives CASSLGAERGLSYNEQFF.

Comment on this clone: At one end the junction does not follow the germline gene, possibly because of a read error. V gene TRBV27 combines with J gene TRBJ2-1; TRBD2 aligns across 16 bases. CDR3 size: 14 residues. Germline V CDR1 and CDR2: MNHEY, SMNVEV (reference sequence). CDR3 sequence reads: CTTGLAGGPNEQFF. CDR3 nucleotides: TGCACTACGGGACTAGCGGGAGGGCCCAATGAGCAGTTCTTC.

On this clone itself: Being one base from a much bigger clone, this may be a read error. Other DNA sequences in the sample encode the same CDR3. The chain combines TRBV6-5 with TRBJ2-7; D remains ambiguous. Germline-derived CDR1 and CDR2 are MNHEY and SVGAGI. The CDR3 runs to 10 residues. V was clipped by 6 bases and J by 3 bases, with 3 bases between them. CDR3: CASRDYEQYF. CDR3 coding DNA: TGTGCCAGCAGGGACTACGAGCAGTACTTC.

This chain joins TRBV2 and TRBJ2-3; D possibly corresponds to TRBD2 (6 bases). Germline-derived CDR1 and CDR2 are SNHLY and FYNNEI. The CDR3 covers 15 residues. The germline V and J ends were trimmed by 7 bases and 2 bases, with 16 bases remaining between them. Written as DNA, the CDR3 is TGTGCCAGCATGCCGGGAGCATCCTACACAGATACGCAGTATTTT. The encoded protein is CASMPGASYTDTQYF.

This sequence joins TRBV11-2 and TRBJ2-7, with 8 bases matching TRBD2. CDR1 SGHAT and CDR2 FQNNGV come from the germline V gene. Trimming took 5 bases from V and 3 from J; bases not matched to a gene: 6. The CDR3 has 14 residues. The DNA of the CDR3 is TGTGCCAGCAGCCACGCGGGGGGATTCTACGAGCAGTACTTC. Translated, it gives CASSHAGGFYEQYF. The entire variable domain, with the rest obtained from reference TRBV11-2 and TRBJ2-7, is as follows: EAGVAQSPRYKIIEKRQSVAFWCNPISGHATLYWYQQILGQGPKLLIQFQNNGVVDDSQLPKDRFSAERLKGVDSTLKIQPAKLEDSAVYLCASSHAGGFYEQYFGPGTRLTVT.

This chain links TRBV4-1 with TRBJ2-1, with unresolved D. The CDR3 contains 14 residues. V was pared by 4 bases and J by 3 bases, with 10 bases between. The germline V gene has CDR1 MGHRA and CDR2 YSYEKL. In DNA form, the CDR3 reads TGCGCCAGCAGCCCAGGACCGAACTACAATGAGCAGTTCTTC. It is translated as CASSPGPNYNEQFF.

This chain connects TRBV6-5 to TRBJ1-2, with a possible D match to TRBD1 (6 bases). The CDR3 covers 13 residues. V gave up 6 bases and J gave up 6 bases, with 14 bases separating them. CDR1 is MNHEY, CDR2 SVGAGI, per germline. DNA of the CDR3: TGTGCCAGCAGCCTCTCCGGGGGCGATGGCTACACCTTC. Its translation: CASSLSGGDGYTF.

The chain carries TRBV7-3 and TRBJ2-7; D ambiguous. Germline CDR1 is SGHTA and CDR2 is FQGTGA. V lost 4 bases to trimming and J lost 0 bases, with 22 bases between them. The CDR3 contains 18 residues. In DNA form, the CDR3 reads TGTGCCAGCAGCTCTAACCTCCGCGGCCCAGGAAGCTCCTACGAGCAGTACTTC. Protein sequence: CASSSNLRGPGSSYEQYF.

V and J are TRBV5-5 and TRBJ1-2; D is perhaps TRBD1 (6 bases). Germline CDR1 is SGHKS and CDR2 is YYEKEE (reference sequence). The CDR3 sequence is 16 residues long. V gave up 4 bases and J gave up 8 bases, with 24 bases separating them. This CDR3 is CASSLEANWGREGYTF. CDR3 nucleotide sequence: TGTGCCAGCAGCCTAGAAGCTAATTGGGGGCGTGAAGGCTACACCTTC.

The chain carries TRBV28 and TRBJ2-7, with 7 nucleotides matching TRBD1. The CDR3 loop spans 14 amino acids. With V trimmed by 2 bases and J by 3 bases, 4 bases remained unmatched. CDR1 is MDHEN and CDR2 is SYDVKM in the germline V gene. The CDR3 here is CASSLMGQSYEQYF. DNA for the CDR3: TGTGCCAGCAGTTTAATGGGACAGAGCTACGAGCAGTACTTC.

The rearrangement joins TRBV2 to TRBJ1-1; no firm D call. Trimming removed 3 bases from V and 1 base from J, with 9 bases in between. Germline V gene sequence: CDR1 SNHLY, CDR2 FYNNEI. There are 14 residues in the CDR3. DNA for the CDR3: TGTGCCAGCAGTGATCCGGGTGGGAACACTGAAGCTTTCTTT. It encodes CASSDPGGNTEAFF.

In its sample, this clone was seen once. The rearrangement uses TRBV2 and TRBJ2-7; D not certain. CDR3 size: 11 residues. The germline CDR1 and CDR2 sequences are SNHLY and FYNNEI. The germline V and J ends were trimmed by 8 bases and 5 bases, with 10 bases remaining between them. The CDR3 protein is CASEMIDEQYF. The CDR3 coding sequence is TGTGCCAGCGAGATGATCGACGAGCAGTACTTC.

The chain uses TRBV23-1 and TRBJ1-2; 10 bases are a match to TRBD1. TRBV23-1 is assigned to the ORF class and has an uncertain function. Losses at the gene ends were 6 bases for V and 3 bases for J; bases not matched to a gene: 16. The CDR3 consists of 18 residues. DNA of the CDR3: TGCGCCAGCAGGCAACCGCGCCCCGACAGGGGGCTAGACTATGGCTACACCTTC. It specifies CASRQPRPDRGLDYGYTF.

The chain carries TRBV27 and TRBJ2-5; 9 positions agree with TRBD2. V was pared by 8 bases and J by 5 bases, with 12 bases of the junction left unmatched. Germline lookup yields CDR1 MNHEY and CDR2 SMNVEV (reference sequence). This CDR3 is 15 amino acids long. The CDR3: CASSPSSGGWETQYF. The CDR3, as DNA: TGTGCCAGCTCCCCCAGTAGCGGGGGTTGGGAGACCCAGTACTTC.

This clone came up once. This rearrangement joins TRBV28 to TRBJ1-4, with D possibly being TRBD1 (6 bases). Trimming left V 6 bases short and J 0 bases short, with 11 bases between. CDR3 length: 15 amino acids. Germline V CDR1 and CDR2: MDHEN, SYDVKM. The CDR3 here is CASSRQAPTNEKLFF. CDR3 bases: TGTGCCAGCAGCCGACAGGCCCCAACTAATGAAAAACTGTTTTTT. The full variable domain, with the rest looked up from reference TRBV28 and TRBJ1-4, is DVKVTQSSRYLVKRTGEKVFLECVQDMDHENMFWYRQDPGLGLRLIYFSYDVKMKEKGDIPEGYSVSREKKERFSLILESASTNQTSMYLCASSRQAPTNEKLFFGSGTQLSVL.

This clone was recorded only once. The chain employs TRBV6-5 and TRBJ2-5, with a weak D call TRBD2 (6 bases). This CDR3 has 15 amino acids. Trimming left V 2 bases short and J 1 base short, with 11 bases between. Germline-derived CDR1 and CDR2 are MNHEY and SVGAGI. CDR3 sequence reads: CASSYDQAGQETQYF. CDR3 nucleotides: TGTGCCAGCAGTTACGACCAAGCGGGCCAAGAGACCCAGTACTTC.

The gene calls are TRBV4-1 and TRBJ2-5; 10 bases agree with TRBD1. There are 16 residues in the CDR3. Germline V gene sequence: CDR1 MGHRA, CDR2 YSYEKL. With V trimmed by 3 bases and J by 3 bases, 7 bases remained unmatched. The CDR3 DNA reads TGCGCCAGCAGCCACCGACAGGGGGCTGTGGAAGAGACCCAGTACTTC. As protein: CASSHRQGAVEETQYF.

V usage is TRBV10-1 and J usage is TRBJ2-1, with TRBD2 as a possible D gene (6 bases). The CDR3 spans 14 residues. Germline CDR1 WNHNN, CDR2 SYGVQD (reference sequence). V lost 4 bases and J lost 2, with 9 bases in between. Here the CDR3 reads CASSGPGAYNEQFF. In DNA, the CDR3 is TGCGCCAGCAGTGGTCCGGGAGCCTACAATGAGCAGTTCTTC.